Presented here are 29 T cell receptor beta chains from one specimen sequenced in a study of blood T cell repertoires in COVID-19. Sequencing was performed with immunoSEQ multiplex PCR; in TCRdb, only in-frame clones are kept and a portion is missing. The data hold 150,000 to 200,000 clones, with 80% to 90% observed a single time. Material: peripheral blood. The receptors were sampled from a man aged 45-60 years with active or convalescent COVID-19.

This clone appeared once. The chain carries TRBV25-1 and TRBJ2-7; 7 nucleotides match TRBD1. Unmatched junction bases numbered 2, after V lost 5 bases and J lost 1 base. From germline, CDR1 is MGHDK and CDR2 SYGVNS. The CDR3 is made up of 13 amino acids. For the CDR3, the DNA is TGTGCCAGCAGTAAGGGACAGTCCTACGAGCAGTACTTC. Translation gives CASSKGQSYEQYF.

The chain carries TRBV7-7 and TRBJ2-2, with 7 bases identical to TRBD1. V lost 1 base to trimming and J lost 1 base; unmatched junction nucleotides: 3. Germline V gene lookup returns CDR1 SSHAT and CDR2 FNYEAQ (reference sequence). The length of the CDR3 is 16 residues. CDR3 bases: TGTGCCAGCAGCTTAGGGACAGGTGTGAACACCGGGGAGCTGTTTTTT. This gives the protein CASSLGTGVNTGELFF. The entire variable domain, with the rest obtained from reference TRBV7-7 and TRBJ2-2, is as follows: GAGVSQSPRYKVTKRGQDVTLRCDPISSHATLYWYQQALGQGPEFLTYFNYEAQPDKSGLPSDRFSAERPEGSISTLTIQRTEQRDSAMYRCASSLGTGVNTGELFFGEGSRLTVL.

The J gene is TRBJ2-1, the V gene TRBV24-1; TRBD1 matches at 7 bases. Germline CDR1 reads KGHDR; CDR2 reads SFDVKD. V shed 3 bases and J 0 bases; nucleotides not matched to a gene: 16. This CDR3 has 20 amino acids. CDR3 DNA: TGTGCCACCAGTGATGGGGAAGTACGAAGGGGACAGAGCTCCTACAATGAGCAGTTCTTC. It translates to CATSDGEVRRGQSSYNEQFF.

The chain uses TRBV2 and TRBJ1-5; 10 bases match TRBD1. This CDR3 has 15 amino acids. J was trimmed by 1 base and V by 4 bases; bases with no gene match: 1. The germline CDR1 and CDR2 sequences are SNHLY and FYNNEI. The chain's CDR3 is CASSGQGASNQPQHF. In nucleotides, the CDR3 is TGTGCCAGCAGTGGACAGGGGGCCAGCAATCAGCCCCAGCATTTT.

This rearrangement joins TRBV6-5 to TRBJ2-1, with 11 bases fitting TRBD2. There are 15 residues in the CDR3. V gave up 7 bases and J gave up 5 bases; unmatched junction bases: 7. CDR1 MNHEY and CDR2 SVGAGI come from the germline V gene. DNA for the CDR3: TGTGCCAGCATTATTACTAGCGGGAGCAACAATGAGCAGTTCTTC. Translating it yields CASIITSGSNNEQFF.

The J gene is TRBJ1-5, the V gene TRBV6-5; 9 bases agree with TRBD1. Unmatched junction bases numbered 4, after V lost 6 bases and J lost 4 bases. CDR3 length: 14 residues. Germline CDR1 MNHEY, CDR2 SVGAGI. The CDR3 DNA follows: TGTGCCAGCAGATCGGGACAGGGAAATCAGCCCCAGCATTTT. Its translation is CASRSGQGNQPQHF.

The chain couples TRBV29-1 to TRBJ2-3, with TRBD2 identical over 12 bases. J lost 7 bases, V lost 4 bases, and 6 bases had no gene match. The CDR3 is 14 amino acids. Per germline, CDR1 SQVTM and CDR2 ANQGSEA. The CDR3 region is CSVGLAGAGNTQYF. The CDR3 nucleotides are TGCAGCGTTGGACTAGCGGGGGCCGGGAATACGCAGTATTTT.

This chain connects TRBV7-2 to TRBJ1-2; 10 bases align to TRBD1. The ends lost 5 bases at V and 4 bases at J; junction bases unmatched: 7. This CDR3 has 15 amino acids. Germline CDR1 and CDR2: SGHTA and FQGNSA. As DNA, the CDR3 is TGTGCCAGCAGCACAAGGGACAGGGGAGGCTATGGCTACACCTTC. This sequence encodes CASSTRDRGGYGYTF.

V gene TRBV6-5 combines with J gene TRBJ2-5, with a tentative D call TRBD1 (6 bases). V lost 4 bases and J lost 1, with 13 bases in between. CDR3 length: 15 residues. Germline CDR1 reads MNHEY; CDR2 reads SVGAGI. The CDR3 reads CASSSGQTLQETQYF. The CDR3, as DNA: TGTGCCAGCAGTTCGGGACAAACCCTCCAAGAGACCCAGTACTTC.

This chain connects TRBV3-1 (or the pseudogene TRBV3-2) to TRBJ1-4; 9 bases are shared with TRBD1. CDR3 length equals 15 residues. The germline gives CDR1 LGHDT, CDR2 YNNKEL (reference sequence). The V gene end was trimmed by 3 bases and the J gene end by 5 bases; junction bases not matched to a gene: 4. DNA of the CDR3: TGTGCCAGCAGCCATCAACAGGGGGCCAATGAAAAACTGTTTTTT. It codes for CASSHQQGANEKLFF.

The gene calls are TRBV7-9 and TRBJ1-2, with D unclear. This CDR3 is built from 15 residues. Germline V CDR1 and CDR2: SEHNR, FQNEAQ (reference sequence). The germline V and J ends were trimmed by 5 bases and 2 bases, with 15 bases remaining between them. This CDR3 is CASSGRWEENYGYTF. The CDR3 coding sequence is TGTGCCAGCAGCGGGAGATGGGAAGAAAACTATGGCTACACCTTC. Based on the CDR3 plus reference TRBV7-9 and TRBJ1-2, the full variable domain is DTGVSQNPRHKITKRGQNVTFRCDPISEHNRLYWYRQTLGQGPEFLTYFQNEAQLEKSRLLSDRFSAERPKGSFSTLEIQRTEQGDSAMYLCASSGRWEENYGYTFGSGTRLTVV.

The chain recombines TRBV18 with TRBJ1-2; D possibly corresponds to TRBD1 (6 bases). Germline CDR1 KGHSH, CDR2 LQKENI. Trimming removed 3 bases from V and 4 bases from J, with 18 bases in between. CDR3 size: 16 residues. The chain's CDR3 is CASSPPGGTRGYGYTF. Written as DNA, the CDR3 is TGTGCCAGCTCACCTCCGGGGGGGACAAGAGGCTATGGCTACACCTTC.

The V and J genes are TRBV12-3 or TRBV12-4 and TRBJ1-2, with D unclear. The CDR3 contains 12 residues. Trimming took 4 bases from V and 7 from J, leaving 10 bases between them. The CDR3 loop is CASSSITGGYTF. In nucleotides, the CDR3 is TGTGCCAGCAGTTCGATCACCGGTGGCTACACCTTC.

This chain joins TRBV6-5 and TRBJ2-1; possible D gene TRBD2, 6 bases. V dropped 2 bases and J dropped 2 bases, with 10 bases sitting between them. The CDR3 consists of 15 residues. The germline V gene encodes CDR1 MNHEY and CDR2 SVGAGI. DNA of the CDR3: TGTGCCAGCAGTTACGGGGGGTTGGCCTACAATGAGCAGTTCTTC. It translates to CASSYGGLAYNEQFF.

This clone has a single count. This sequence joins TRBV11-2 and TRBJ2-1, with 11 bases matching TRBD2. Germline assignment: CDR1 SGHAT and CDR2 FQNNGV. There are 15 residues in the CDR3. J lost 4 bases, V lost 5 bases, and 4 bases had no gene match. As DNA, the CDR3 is TGTGCCAGCAGCCCACTAGCGGGAGTATACAATGAGCAGTTCTTC. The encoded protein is CASSPLAGVYNEQFF.

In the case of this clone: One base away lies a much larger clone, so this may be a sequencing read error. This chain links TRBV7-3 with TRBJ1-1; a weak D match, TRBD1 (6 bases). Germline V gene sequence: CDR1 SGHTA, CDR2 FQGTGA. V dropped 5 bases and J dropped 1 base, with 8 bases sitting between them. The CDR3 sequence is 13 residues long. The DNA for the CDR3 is TGTGCCAGCAGCCCGACAGGGAACACTGAAGCTTTCTTT. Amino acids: CASSPTGNTEAFF.

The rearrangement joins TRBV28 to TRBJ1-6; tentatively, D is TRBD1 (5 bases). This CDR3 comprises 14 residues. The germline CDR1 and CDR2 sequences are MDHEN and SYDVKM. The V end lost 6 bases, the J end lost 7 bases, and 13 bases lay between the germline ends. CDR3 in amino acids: CASSQTVVNSPLHF. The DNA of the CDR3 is TGTGCCAGCAGCCAGACAGTGGTAAATTCACCCCTCCACTTT.

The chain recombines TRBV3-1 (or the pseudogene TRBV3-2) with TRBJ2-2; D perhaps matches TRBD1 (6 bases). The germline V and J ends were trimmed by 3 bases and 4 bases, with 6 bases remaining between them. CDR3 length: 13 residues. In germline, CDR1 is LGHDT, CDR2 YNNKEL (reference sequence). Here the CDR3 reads CASSHRGTGELFF. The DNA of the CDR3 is TGTGCCAGCAGCCACAGGGGCACCGGGGAGCTGTTTTTT.

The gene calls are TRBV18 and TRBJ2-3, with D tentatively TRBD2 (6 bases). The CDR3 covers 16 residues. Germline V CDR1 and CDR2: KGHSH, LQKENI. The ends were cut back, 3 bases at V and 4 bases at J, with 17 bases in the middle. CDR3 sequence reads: CASSPGTGEVPDTQYF. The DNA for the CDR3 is TGTGCCAGCTCACCCGGAACGGGGGAAGTTCCAGATACGCAGTATTTT.

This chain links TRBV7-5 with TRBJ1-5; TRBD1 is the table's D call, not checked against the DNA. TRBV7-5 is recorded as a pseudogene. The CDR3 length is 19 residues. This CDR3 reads CVRSLSGVTTLYSNQPQHF. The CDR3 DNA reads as TGTGTCAGAAGCCTCTCAGGGGTAACTACCCTTTATAGCAATCAGCCCCAGCATTTT.

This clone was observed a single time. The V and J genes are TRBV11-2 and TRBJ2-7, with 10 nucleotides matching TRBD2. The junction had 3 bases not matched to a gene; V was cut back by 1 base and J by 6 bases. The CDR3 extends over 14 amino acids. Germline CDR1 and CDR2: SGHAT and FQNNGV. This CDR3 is CASSLALAGTEQYF. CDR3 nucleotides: TGTGCCAGCAGCTTAGCACTAGCGGGAACCGAGCAGTACTTC.

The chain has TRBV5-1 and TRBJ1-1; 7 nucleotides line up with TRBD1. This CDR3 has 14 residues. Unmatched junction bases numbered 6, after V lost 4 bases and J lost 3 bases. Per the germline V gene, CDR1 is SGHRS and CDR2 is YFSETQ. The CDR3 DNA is TGCGCCAGCAGCACCAGGGGGGTGCACACTGAAGCTTTCTTT. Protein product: CASSTRGVHTEAFF.

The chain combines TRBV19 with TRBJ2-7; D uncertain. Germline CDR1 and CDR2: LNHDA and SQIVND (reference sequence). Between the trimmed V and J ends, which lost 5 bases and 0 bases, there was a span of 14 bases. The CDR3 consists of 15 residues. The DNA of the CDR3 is TGTGCCAGTAGTCCCAGGTGGTCGCCCTCCTACGAGCAGTACTTC. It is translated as CASSPRWSPSYEQYF.

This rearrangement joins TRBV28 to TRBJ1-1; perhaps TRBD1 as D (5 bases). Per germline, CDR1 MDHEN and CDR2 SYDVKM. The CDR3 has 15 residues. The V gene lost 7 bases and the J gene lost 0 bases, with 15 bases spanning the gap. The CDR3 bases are TGTGCCAGCATCAGATTGGGGGGGATGAACACTGAAGCTTTCTTT. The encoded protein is CASIRLGGMNTEAFF.

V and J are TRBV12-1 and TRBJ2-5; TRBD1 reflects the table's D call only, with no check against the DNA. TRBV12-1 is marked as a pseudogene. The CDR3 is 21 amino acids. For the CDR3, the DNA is TGTGCCAGCAGCTCGTCCCCCCGGGACAGGGGGTATCGTCGGTACCAAGAGACCCAGTACTTC. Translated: CASSSSPRDRGYRRYQETQYF.

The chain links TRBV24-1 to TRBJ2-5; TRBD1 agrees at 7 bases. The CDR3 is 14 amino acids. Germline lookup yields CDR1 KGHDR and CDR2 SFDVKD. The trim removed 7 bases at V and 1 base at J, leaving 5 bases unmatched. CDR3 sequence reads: CATSEGQLQETQYF. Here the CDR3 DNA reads TGTGCCACCAGCGAGGGACAGCTCCAAGAGACCCAGTACTTC.

CDR3 coding DNA: TGTGCCAGCAGCAGGGGGTACTACGAGCAGTACTTC. As protein: CASSRGYYEQYF. The chain joins TRBV12-3 or TRBV12-4 to TRBJ2-7; 7 nucleotides line up with TRBD1. The CDR3 sequence is 12 residues long. V dropped 6 bases and J dropped 3; count of bases not matched to a gene: 2.

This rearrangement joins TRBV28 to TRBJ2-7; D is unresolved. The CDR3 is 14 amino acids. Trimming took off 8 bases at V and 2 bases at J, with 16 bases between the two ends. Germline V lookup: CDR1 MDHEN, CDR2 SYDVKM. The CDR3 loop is CASGIQATPYEQYF. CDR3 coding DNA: TGTGCCAGCGGAATTCAGGCCACCCCCTACGAGCAGTACTTC.

The chain's CDR3 is CASSIAGRGSNQPQHF. CDR3 in DNA: TGTGCCAGTAGTATAGCAGGACGGGGTAGCAATCAGCCCCAGCATTTT. This chain connects TRBV19 to TRBJ1-5; D is unclear. CDR3 length: 16 amino acids. Germline V gene sequence: CDR1 LNHDA, CDR2 SQIVND (reference sequence). Trimming took 1 base from V and 0 from J, leaving 10 bases between them.